The 9 T cell receptor beta chains listed next were all sequenced from one sample in a study of blood T cells in healthy people across ages (dated by TCRdb to between 2014 and 2017). The receptor library was made with 5' RACE. Sequencing was performed on an Illumina HiSeq 2500. The second PCR ran for about 6 to 12 cycles and used a J-beta primer mix along with a sample-barcoded 5' primer. In TCRdb, the public reads were trimmed at Q25 with fastp and aligned with MiXCR, with productive beta chains retained. All rows with the same CDR3 protein become a single entry with the most common DNA and genes. The sample profile shows 1.5 million to 2 million distinct CDR3 sequences; about 50% of them were found once. The top ten constitute 2% to 2.5% of the sample. Input material: blood. Receptors were obtained from a woman between 35 and 50 years old in good health.

This clonotype was picked up a small number of times. The chain combines TRBV7-9 with TRBJ2-4, with 10 nucleotides matching TRBD1. CDR3 length equals 19 residues. The ends lost 5 bases at V and 0 bases at J; junction bases unmatched: 13. Germline V gene lookup returns CDR1 SEHNR and CDR2 FQNEAQ (reference sequence). The CDR3 loop reads CASSGRDRGGGGAKNIQYF. The CDR3 nucleotides are TGTGCCAGCAGCGGCCGGGACAGGGGAGGTGGGGGAGCCAAAAACATTCAGTACTTC.

This clonotype appeared a few times. V and J are TRBV4-1 and TRBJ2-1; 9 nucleotides match TRBD1. J lost 8 bases, V lost 1 base, and 6 bases had no gene match. Germline V lookup: CDR1 MGHRA, CDR2 YSYEKL. The CDR3 runs 15 residues. The CDR3 region is CASSQVPGTGHEQFF. Written as DNA, the CDR3 is TGCGCCAGCAGCCAAGTCCCCGGGACAGGGCATGAGCAGTTCTTC.

The J gene is TRBJ2-3, the V gene TRBV5-1; D unclear. In germline, CDR1 is SGHRS, CDR2 YFSETQ. The germline V and J ends were trimmed by 0 bases and 5 bases, with 10 bases remaining between them. This CDR3 comprises 14 residues. CDR3 protein: CASSLADGRDTQYF. The CDR3 DNA sequence: TGCGCCAGCAGCTTGGCCGACGGCAGAGATACGCAGTATTTT. Full variable domain (rest looked up from reference TRBV5-1 and TRBJ2-3): KAGVTQTPRYLIKTRGQQVTLSCSPISGHRSVSWYQQTPGQGLQFLFEYFSETQRNKGNFPGRFSGRQFSNSRSEMNVSTLELGDSALYLCASSLADGRDTQYFGPGTRLTVL.

The V gene is TRBV6-6, the J gene TRBJ1-2; TRBD1 might be the D (5 bases). V dropped 6 bases and J dropped 4 bases, with 21 bases sitting between them. The CDR3 sequence is 16 residues long. The V gene's germline CDR1 is MNHNY and CDR2 SVGAGI (reference sequence). The CDR3 loop reads CASRPGGRGISYGYTF. The CDR3 coding sequence is TGTGCCAGCAGGCCCGGGGGACGGGGGATCAGCTATGGCTACACCTTC.

The chain uses TRBV5-1 and TRBJ2-1; 7 bases are a match to TRBD2. The DNA end favors TRBJ2-7, so the J call may be wrong. The CDR3 is 14 amino acids. Germline V CDR1 and CDR2: SGHRS, YFSETQ. CDR3 amino acids: CASRPLDREDEQYF. CDR3 sequence (DNA): TGCGCCAGCAGGCCTTTAGACCGGGAGGACGAGCAGTACTTC.

The gene calls are TRBV7-2 and TRBJ1-5; the D gene is possibly TRBD1 (5 bases). The ends were cut back, 5 bases at V and 0 bases at J, with 11 bases in the middle. The CDR3 is 15 amino acids. Germline V lookup: CDR1 SGHTA, CDR2 FQGNSA. The CDR3 is CASSAQESSNQPQHF. The DNA of the CDR3 is TGTGCCAGCAGCGCACAGGAGTCTAGCAATCAGCCCCAGCATTTT.

The table lists this clonotype with a few counts. This chain uses TRBV9 with TRBJ2-3, with D unresolved. Germline CDR1 reads SGDLS; CDR2 reads YYNGEE. V was trimmed by 0 bases and J by 5 bases, leaving 10 bases between them. This CDR3 has 14 amino acids. The CDR3 DNA is TGTGCCAGCAGCGTAGTCACAGCTCTAGATACGCAGTATTTT. The encoded protein is CASSVVTALDTQYF.

The table lists this clonotype with many counts. J is TRBJ2-3 and V is TRBV12-3 or TRBV12-4; a weak D match, TRBD1 (6 bases). The CDR3 runs 13 residues. V was cut by 6 bases and J by 0 bases, with 7 bases left in between. CDR3 in DNA: TGTGCCAGCAGAGGACAGAGCACAGATACGCAGTATTTT. As protein: CASRGQSTDTQYF.

This rearrangement joins TRBV11-2 to TRBJ2-3; 11 nucleotides agree with TRBD2. Germline CDR1 and CDR2: SGHAT and FQNNGV. CDR3 length equals 21 residues. Germline trimming cut 2 bases from V and 2 bases from J; bases unmatched to any gene: 18. CDR3 amino acids: CASSLIVGLAGGSPITDTQYF. The CDR3 bases are TGTGCCAGCAGCTTAATCGTCGGTCTAGCGGGGGGCAGTCCTATCACAGATACGCAGTATTTT.